The sequence of this T cell receptor beta chain was determined in a study of cytomegalovirus exposure and HLA in healthy donors. 60 Vbeta and 13 Jbeta primers were used in PCR. The protocol was immunoSEQ multiplex PCR, while the TCRdb copy is restricted to in-frame clones and leaves out a portion. The sample lists under 150,000 clones, roughly 86% occurring once. V shed 3 bases and J 7 bases; nucleotides not matched to a gene: 7. CDR1 is SGDLS and CDR2 is YYNGEE in the germline V gene. There are 14 residues in the CDR3. Donors had nominal health at sampling but likely had unrecorded immune exposures. The sequence came from a man between 18 and 29 years old in good health and CMV-seronegative. The V call is TRBV9, the J call TRBJ2-1, with 7 bases identical to TRBD1. Sequenced: PBMCs. CDR3 sequence reads: CASSEADRTNEQFF. For the CDR3, the DNA is TGTGCCAGCAGCGAGGCGGACAGGACAAATGAGCAGTTCTTC. The full variable domain, rest sourced from reference TRBV9 and TRBJ2-1, is DSGVTQTPKHLITATGQRVTLRCSPRSGDLSVYWYQQSLDQGLQFLIQYYNGEERAKGNILERFSAQQFPDLHSELNLSSLELGDSALYFCASSEADRTNEQFFGPGTRLTVL.